Each of the 24 T cell receptor beta chains below was sequenced from the same sample in a study of identical twins. TCRdb used MiXCR to reprocess the 5' RACE reads, holding one entry per CDR3 protein. There are 700,000 to 950,000 distinct CDR3 sequences in the sample; roughly an eighth occur only once, and roughly 1.6% lies in the top ten. These data were likewise used in another study, on yellow fever vaccine responses in identical twins.

The sequencing input was PBMCs. The origin of the receptors is a woman in her late teens or twenties in good health.

This clonotype showed up many times. The chain carries TRBV20-1 and TRBJ1-1; D call uncertain. The V gene lost 7 bases and the J gene lost 10 bases, with 25 bases spanning the gap. CDR3 length: 14 residues. Looked up from germline, CDR1 is DFQATT and CDR2 is SNEGSKA (reference sequence). CDR3 sequence reads: CSVSTVGGKKVAFF. The DNA of the CDR3 is TGCAGTGTCTCGACCGTAGGAGGGAAGAAGGTAGCTTTCTTT.

This clonotype was seen at least ten times. The rearrangement links TRBV28 to TRBJ2-7; 9 bases match TRBD1. V gave up 5 bases and J gave up 5 bases; unmatched junction bases: 10. The CDR3 totals 15 residues. CDR1 and CDR2 from the germline V gene are MDHEN and SYDVKM. DNA of the CDR3: TGTGCCAGCAGTCCACCCGGGACAGGGCACGACGAGCAGTACTTC. It is translated as CASSPPGTGHDEQYF. Full variable domain (missing parts from reference TRBV28 and TRBJ2-7): DVKVTQSSRYLVKRTGEKVFLECVQDMDHENMFWYRQDPGLGLRLIYFSYDVKMKEKGDIPEGYSVSREKKERFSLILESASTNQTSMYLCASSPPGTGHDEQYFGPGTRLTVT.

This clonotype was seen a handful of times. The chain has TRBV20-1 and TRBJ2-7, with D possibly being TRBD1 (5 bases). The germline V and J ends were trimmed by 6 bases and 0 bases, with 18 bases remaining between them. This CDR3 is built from 15 residues. Germline assignment: CDR1 DFQATT and CDR2 SNEGSKA (reference sequence). The CDR3 spells CSAPDGRAISYEQYF. The DNA of the CDR3 is TGCAGTGCCCCCGACGGCAGGGCCATCTCCTACGAGCAGTACTTC.

The chain uses TRBV6-5 and TRBJ1-2; D not certain. V lost 4 bases to trimming and J lost 7 bases, with 22 bases between them. Germline CDR1 is MNHEY and CDR2 is SVGAGI. The CDR3 contains 16 residues. The CDR3 protein is CASSSPGPTQWGGYTF. CDR3 coding DNA: TGTGCCAGCAGTTCCCCCGGACCGACCCAATGGGGTGGCTACACCTTC.

Written as DNA, the CDR3 is TGCGCCAGCAGCTTGGGGGGACTAGCGGGAATTCACGAGCAGTACTTC. Translated: CASSLGGLAGIHEQYF. The chain uses TRBV5-1 and TRBJ2-7; 13 bases align to TRBD2. The CDR3 totals 16 residues. CDR1 SGHRS and CDR2 YFSETQ come from the germline V gene. V dropped 0 bases and J dropped 5; count of bases not matched to a gene: 5.

The genes are TRBV6-1 and TRBJ2-7; D remains unclear. The length of the CDR3 is 14 residues. The V end was cut by 6 bases, the J end by 0 bases, with 12 bases between. Germline V gene sequence: CDR1 MNHNS, CDR2 SASEGT. CDR3 nucleotides: TGTGCCAGCAGGGGCGAGAGAAGCTCCTACGAGCAGTACTTC. It specifies CASRGERSSYEQYF.

This clonotype came up many times. The chain employs TRBV3-1 and TRBJ2-2; 11 positions agree with TRBD2. Looked up from germline, CDR1 is LGHDT and CDR2 is YNNKEL (reference sequence). Trimming removed 1 base from V and 1 base from J; junction bases left unmatched: 5. The CDR3 is made up of 18 amino acids. The CDR3 is CASSQATSGKLNTGELFF. The CDR3, as DNA: TGTGCCAGCAGCCAAGCGACTAGCGGGAAACTGAACACCGGGGAGCTGTTTTTT. The whole variable domain, remainder taken from reference TRBV3-1 and TRBJ2-2, is DTAVSQTPKYLVTQMGNDKSIKCEQNLGHDTMYWYKQDSKKFLKIMFSYNNKELIINETVPNRFSPKSPDKAHLNLHINSLELGDSAVYFCASSQATSGKLNTGELFFGEGSRLTVL.

This clonotype occurred a few times. The chain has TRBV28 and TRBJ1-1, with a possible D match to TRBD1 (5 bases). Germline CDR1 is MDHEN and CDR2 is SYDVKM. The ends were cut back, 7 bases at V and 11 bases at J, with 17 bases in the middle. This CDR3 contains 12 residues. The CDR3 DNA reads TGTGCCAGCACCCAGACATCGCGGGGGGCTTTCTTT. It is translated as CASTQTSRGAFF.

This clonotype showed up just a few times. J is TRBJ2-1 and V is TRBV29-1; 7 nucleotides match TRBD2. CDR3 length: 16 residues. Trimming at V came to 6 bases and at J to 3 bases, leaving 14 bases not matched to a gene. Germline CDR1 SQVTM, CDR2 ANQGSEA. The CDR3 bases are TGCAGCGTGGAGGGCGGGGAGCGGGATTTCTACAATGAGCAGTTCTTC. Its protein is CSVEGGERDFYNEQFF.

This clonotype came up a few times. The genes are TRBV7-9 and TRBJ2-1, with a weak D call TRBD1 (5 bases). The CDR3 totals 12 residues. Trimming stripped 4 bases from V and 7 bases from J, with 8 bases between. Germline CDR1 is SEHNR and CDR2 is FQNEAQ (reference sequence). This CDR3 is CASSSRVNEQFF. CDR3 sequence (DNA): TGTGCCAGCAGCTCCAGGGTTAATGAGCAGTTCTTC.

This clonotype was detected only a few times. This chain joins TRBV6-4 and TRBJ2-7; 9 nucleotides line up with TRBD2. The germline CDR1 and CDR2 sequences are MRHNA and SNTAGT. Trimming at V came to 2 bases and at J to 1 base, leaving 21 bases not matched to a gene. The CDR3 length is 21 residues. CDR3 residues: CASSDEVAGANNEVMSYEQYV. In nucleotides, the CDR3 is TGTGCCAGCAGTGACGAAGTAGCGGGGGCAAACAATGAAGTTATGTCCTACGAGCAGTACGTC.

The rearrangement joins TRBV28 to TRBJ2-2; D possibly corresponds to TRBD2 (5 bases). Trimming cost V 7 bases and J 0 bases, with 18 bases left between them. The CDR3 consists of 17 residues. Germline V gives CDR1 MDHEN, CDR2 SYDVKM. Written as DNA, the CDR3 is TGTGCCAGCACCAACCCCTTTTCGCGGGCGAACACCGGGGAGCTGTTTTTT. This translates into CASTNPFSRANTGELFF.

This clonotype was detected a few times. This chain's CDR3 is CAGADYNEQFF. The CDR3 coding sequence is TGTGCCGGTGCAGACTACAATGAGCAGTTCTTC. This rearrangement joins TRBV2 to TRBJ2-1; D uncertain. CDR1 is SNHLY, CDR2 FYNNEI, per germline. CDR3 length equals 11 residues. Trimming stripped 11 bases from V and 3 bases from J, with 8 bases between.

At least ten counts were recorded for this clonotype. The chain has TRBV15 and TRBJ2-5, with 9 bases lining up with TRBD1. The CDR3 covers 18 residues. Per germline, CDR1 LNHNV and CDR2 YYDKDF (reference sequence). V shed 7 bases and J 5 bases; nucleotides not matched to a gene: 20. The CDR3 region is CATTTGGNTGGSRETQYF. The CDR3 region has the DNA TGTGCCACCACCACAGGGGGAAATACAGGGGGCTCGAGGGAGACCCAGTACTTC.

The chain joins TRBV3-1 to TRBJ2-7; 7 bases agree with TRBD1. The V and J ends lost 0 bases and 2 bases, in that order; junction bases with no gene match: 7. Germline V gene sequence: CDR1 LGHDT, CDR2 YNNKEL (reference sequence). There are 16 residues in the CDR3. CDR3 bases: TGTGCCAGCAGCCAAGATATTACAGGGGAGACCTACGAGCAGTACTTC. Translating it yields CASSQDITGETYEQYF.

This clonotype has a handful of counts. The rearrangement uses TRBV15 and TRBJ1-1; no clear D gene. The germline CDR1 and CDR2 sequences are LNHNV and YYDKDF (reference sequence). The CDR3 length is 13 residues. The V gene lost 0 bases and the J gene lost 7 bases, with 9 bases spanning the gap. DNA of the CDR3: TGTGCCACCAGCAGAGATGGTTCCGTTGAAGCTTTCTTT. This gives the protein CATSRDGSVEAFF.

This clonotype was detected ten times or more. This CDR3 reads CASSFAGAPNEQFF. CDR3 DNA sequence: TGTGCCAGCAGTTTCGCAGGGGCCCCCAATGAGCAGTTCTTC. The chain combines TRBV12-3 or TRBV12-4 with TRBJ2-1; a possible D gene is TRBD1 (6 bases). CDR3 length: 14 residues. The V end was cut by 3 bases, the J end by 6 bases, with 12 bases between.

This clonotype has more than one count but fewer than ten. The V call is TRBV12-3 or TRBV12-4, the J call TRBJ1-5; D gene uncertain. With 7 bases removed from V and 9 bases from J, the gap between germline ends came to 25 bases. The CDR3 length is 16 residues. The CDR3 is CASTPPGVSHISPQHF. The CDR3 DNA is TGTGCCAGCACCCCACCTGGGGTTTCCCACATATCGCCCCAGCATTTT.

There are many counts of this clonotype. V gene TRBV10-3 combines with J gene TRBJ1-5; D is ambiguous. This CDR3 has 13 residues. Germline V gives CDR1 ENHRY, CDR2 SYGVKD. V was clipped by 5 bases and J by 4 bases, with 9 bases between them. The CDR3 here is CAISQEKNQPQHF. The CDR3 DNA is TGTGCCATCAGTCAGGAAAAGAATCAGCCCCAGCATTTT.

This clonotype was counted at least ten times. This rearrangement joins TRBV29-1 to TRBJ1-1; 9 bases agree with TRBD1. The ends lost 7 bases at V and 5 bases at J; junction bases unmatched: 8. The germline CDR1 and CDR2 sequences are SQVTM and ANQGSEA. The CDR3 has 13 residues. In DNA form, the CDR3 reads TGCAGCGCGAGGGACAGGGAGGGGACTGAAGCTTTCTTT. It specifies CSARDREGTEAFF. The full variable domain, in which reference TRBV29-1 and TRBJ1-1 provide the parts outside the CDR3, is SAVISQKPSRDICQRGTSLTIQCQVDSQVTMMFWYRQQPGQSLTLIATANQGSEATYESGFVIDKFPISRPNLTFSTLTVSNMSPEDSSIYLCSARDREGTEAFFGQGTRLTVV.

This clonotype was seen at least ten times. This chain connects TRBV29-1 to TRBJ2-1, with TRBD2 matching over 11 bases. The CDR3 has 15 residues. CDR1 is SQVTM and CDR2 is ANQGSEA in the germline V gene. V lost 6 bases, J lost 4 bases, and 8 bases stayed unmatched. The CDR3 spells CSVGGGTSGYNEQFF. Here the CDR3 DNA reads TGCAGCGTAGGAGGTGGGACTAGCGGTTACAATGAGCAGTTCTTC.

This chain links TRBV11-2 with TRBJ2-3, with TRBD2 identical over 10 bases. Germline V gene sequence: CDR1 SGHAT, CDR2 FQNNGV. The V gene end was trimmed by 6 bases and the J gene end by 4 bases; junction bases not matched to a gene: 4. The CDR3 totals 14 residues. CDR3 coding DNA: TGTGCCAGCAGACTAGCGGGATTGGCAGATACGCAGTATTTT. Protein sequence: CASRLAGLADTQYF.

The chain carries TRBV12-3 or TRBV12-4 and TRBJ2-5, with D perhaps TRBD1 (7 bases). V was trimmed by 4 bases and J by 2 bases, leaving 17 bases between them. The CDR3 spans 16 residues. Written as DNA, the CDR3 is TGTGCCAGCAGTTGGGGGGACGCCAGGGGGCAAGAGACCCAGTACTTC. Protein: CASSWGDARGQETQYF.

This chain uses TRBV9 with TRBJ2-2; 12 bases align to TRBD2. The germline gives CDR1 SGDLS, CDR2 YYNGEE. There are 16 residues in the CDR3. V lost 1 base and J lost 5; bases outside the gene matches: 3. CDR3 residues: CASSVRTSGDTGELFF. As DNA, the CDR3 is TGTGCCAGCAGCGTACGGACTAGCGGGGATACCGGGGAGCTGTTTTTT. Complete variable domain (other parts from reference TRBV9 and TRBJ2-2): DSGVTQTPKHLITATGQRVTLRCSPRSGDLSVYWYQQSLDQGLQFLIQYYNGEERAKGNILERFSAQQFPDLHSELNLSSLELGDSALYFCASSVRTSGDTGELFFGEGSRLTVL.